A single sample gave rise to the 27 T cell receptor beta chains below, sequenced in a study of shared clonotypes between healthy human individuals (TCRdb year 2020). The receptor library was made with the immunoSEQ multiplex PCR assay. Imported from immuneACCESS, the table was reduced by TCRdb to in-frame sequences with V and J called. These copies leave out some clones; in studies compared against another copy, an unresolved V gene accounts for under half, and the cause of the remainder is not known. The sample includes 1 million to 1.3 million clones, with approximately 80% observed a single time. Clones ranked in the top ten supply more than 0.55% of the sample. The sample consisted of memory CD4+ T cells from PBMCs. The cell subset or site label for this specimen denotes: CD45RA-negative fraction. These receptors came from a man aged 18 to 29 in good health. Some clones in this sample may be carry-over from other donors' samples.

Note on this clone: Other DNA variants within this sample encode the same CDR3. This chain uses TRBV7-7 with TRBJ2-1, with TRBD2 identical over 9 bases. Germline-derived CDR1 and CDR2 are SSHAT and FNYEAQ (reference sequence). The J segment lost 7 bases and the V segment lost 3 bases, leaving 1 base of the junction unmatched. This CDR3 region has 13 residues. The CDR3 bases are TGTGCCAGCAGCTTGGGACTAGCAAATGAGCAGTTCTTC. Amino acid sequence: CASSLGLANEQFF.

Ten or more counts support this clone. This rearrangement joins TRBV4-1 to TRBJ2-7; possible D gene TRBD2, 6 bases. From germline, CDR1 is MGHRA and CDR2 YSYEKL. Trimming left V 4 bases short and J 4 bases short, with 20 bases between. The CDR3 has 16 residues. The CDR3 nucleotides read TGCGCCAGCAGCCCCAAGTCATGGAGGGCAGCGTACGAGCAGTACTTC. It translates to CASSPKSWRAAYEQYF.

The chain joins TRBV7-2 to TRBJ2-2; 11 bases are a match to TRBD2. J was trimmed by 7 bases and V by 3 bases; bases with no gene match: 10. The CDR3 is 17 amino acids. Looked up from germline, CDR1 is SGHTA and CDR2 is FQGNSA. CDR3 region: CASSLGRLAGSIGELFF. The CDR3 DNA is TGTGCCAGCAGCTTGGGAAGACTAGCGGGGTCCATCGGGGAGCTGTTTTTT.

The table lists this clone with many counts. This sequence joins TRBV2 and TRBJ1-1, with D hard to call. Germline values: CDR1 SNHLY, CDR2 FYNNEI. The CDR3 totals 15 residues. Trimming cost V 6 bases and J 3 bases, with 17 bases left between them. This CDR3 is CASSPGPADHTEAFF. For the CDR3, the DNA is TGTGCCAGCAGCCCGGGCCCCGCTGACCACACTGAAGCTTTCTTT.

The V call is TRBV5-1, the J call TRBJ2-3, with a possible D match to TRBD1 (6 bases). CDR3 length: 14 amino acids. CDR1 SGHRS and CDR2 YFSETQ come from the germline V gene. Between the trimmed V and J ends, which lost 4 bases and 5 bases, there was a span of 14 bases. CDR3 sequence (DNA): TGCGCCAGCAGCAATCAACAGGGCCGAGATACGCAGTATTTT. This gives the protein CASSNQQGRDTQYF.

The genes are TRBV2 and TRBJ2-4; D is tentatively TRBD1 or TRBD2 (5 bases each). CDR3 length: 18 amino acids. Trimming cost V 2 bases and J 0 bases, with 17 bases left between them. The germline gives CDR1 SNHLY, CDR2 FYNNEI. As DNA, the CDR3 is TGTGCCAGCAGTGAAAGCCAAGGGGAGCGGATAGCCAAAAACATTCAGTACTTC. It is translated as CASSESQGERIAKNIQYF.

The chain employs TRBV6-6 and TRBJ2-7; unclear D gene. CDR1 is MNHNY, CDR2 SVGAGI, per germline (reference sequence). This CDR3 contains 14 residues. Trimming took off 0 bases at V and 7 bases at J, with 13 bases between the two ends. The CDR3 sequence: CASSYSSRSSEQYF. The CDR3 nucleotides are TGTGCCAGCAGTTACTCGTCCCGGTCGTCTGAGCAGTACTTC.

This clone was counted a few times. The CDR3 DNA reads TGTGCCAGCAGCCAGGGTCTTCATAGCAATCAGCCCCAGCATTTT. Protein product: CASSQGLHSNQPQHF. This sequence joins TRBV7-8 and TRBJ1-5, with D tentatively TRBD1 (5 bases). Germline-derived CDR1 and CDR2 are SGHVS and FQNEAQ. V dropped 5 bases and J dropped 0 bases, with 11 bases sitting between them. The CDR3 extends over 15 amino acids.

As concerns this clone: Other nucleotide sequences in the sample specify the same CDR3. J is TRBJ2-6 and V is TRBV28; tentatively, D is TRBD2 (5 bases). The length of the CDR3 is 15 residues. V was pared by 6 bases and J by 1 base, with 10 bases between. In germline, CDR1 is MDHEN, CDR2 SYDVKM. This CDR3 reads CASRLGGSGANVLTF. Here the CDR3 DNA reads TGTGCCAGCAGGCTTGGCGGGTCTGGGGCCAACGTCCTGACTTTC.

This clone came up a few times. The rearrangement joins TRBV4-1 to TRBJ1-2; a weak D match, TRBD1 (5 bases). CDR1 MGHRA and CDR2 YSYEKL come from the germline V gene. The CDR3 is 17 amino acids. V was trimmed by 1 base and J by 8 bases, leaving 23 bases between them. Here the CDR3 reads CASSQAPIPGGNPGYTF. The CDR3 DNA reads TGCGCCAGCAGCCAAGCGCCCATCCCGGGGGGGAATCCGGGCTACACCTTC.

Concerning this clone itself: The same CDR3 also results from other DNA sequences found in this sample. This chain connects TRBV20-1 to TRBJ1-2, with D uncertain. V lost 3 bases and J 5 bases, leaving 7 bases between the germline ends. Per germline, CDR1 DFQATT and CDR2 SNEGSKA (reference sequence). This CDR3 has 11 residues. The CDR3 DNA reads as TGCAGTGCTAGTTCGGGGTATGGCTACACCTTC. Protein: CSASSGYGYTF.

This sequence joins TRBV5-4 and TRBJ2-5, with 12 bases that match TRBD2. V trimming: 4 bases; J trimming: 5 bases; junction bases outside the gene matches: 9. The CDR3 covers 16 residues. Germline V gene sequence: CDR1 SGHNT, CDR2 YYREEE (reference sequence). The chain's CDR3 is CASSKSSGRALETQYF. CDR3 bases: TGTGCCAGCAGCAAATCTAGCGGGAGGGCCCTGGAGACCCAGTACTTC.

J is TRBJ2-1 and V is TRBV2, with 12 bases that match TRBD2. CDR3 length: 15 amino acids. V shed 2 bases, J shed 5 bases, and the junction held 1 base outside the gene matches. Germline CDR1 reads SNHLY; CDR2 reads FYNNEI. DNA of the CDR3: TGTGCCAGCAGTGAAACTAGCGGGAGGCACAATGAGCAGTTCTTC. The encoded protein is CASSETSGRHNEQFF.

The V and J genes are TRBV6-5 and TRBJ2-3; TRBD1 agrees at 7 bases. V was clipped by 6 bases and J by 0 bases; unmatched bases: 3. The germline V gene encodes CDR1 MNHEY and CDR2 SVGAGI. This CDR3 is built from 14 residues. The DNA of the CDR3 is TGTGCCAGCAGCCAGGACAGGAGCACAGATACGCAGTATTTT. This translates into CASSQDRSTDTQYF.

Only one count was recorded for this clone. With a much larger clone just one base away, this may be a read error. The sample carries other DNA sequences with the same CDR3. This CDR3 is CSVDPTESYGYTF. CDR3 in DNA: TGCAGCGTTGACCCTACAGAAAGCTATGGCTACACCTTC. The genes are TRBV29-1 and TRBJ1-2; no definite D call. The CDR3 has 13 residues. CDR1 is SQVTM and CDR2 is ANQGSEA in the germline V gene. Trimming pared 3 bases from V and 4 bases from J, leaving 12 bases between.

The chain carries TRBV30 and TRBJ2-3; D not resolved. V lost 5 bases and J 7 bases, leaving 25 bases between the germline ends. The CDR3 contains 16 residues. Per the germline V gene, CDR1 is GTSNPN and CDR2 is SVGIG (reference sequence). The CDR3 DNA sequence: TGTGCCTGGTCCAGGTCGGAGCGCCGAATAGTAAATACGCAGTATTTT. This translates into CAWSRSERRIVNTQYF.

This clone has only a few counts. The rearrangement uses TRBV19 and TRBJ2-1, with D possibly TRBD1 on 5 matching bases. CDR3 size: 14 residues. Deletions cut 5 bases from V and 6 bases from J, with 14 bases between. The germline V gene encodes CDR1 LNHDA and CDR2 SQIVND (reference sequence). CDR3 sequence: CASSWGLTLNEQFF. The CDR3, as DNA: TGTGCCAGTAGTTGGGGCCTTACCCTCAATGAGCAGTTCTTC.

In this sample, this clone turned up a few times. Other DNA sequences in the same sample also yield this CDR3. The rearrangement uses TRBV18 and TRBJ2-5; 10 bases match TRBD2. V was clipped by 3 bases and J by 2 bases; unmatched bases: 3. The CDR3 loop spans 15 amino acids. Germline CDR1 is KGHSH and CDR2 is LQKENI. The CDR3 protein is CASSPLLAGQETQYF. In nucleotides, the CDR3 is TGTGCCAGCTCACCGTTACTAGCGGGACAAGAGACCCAGTACTTC.

The CDR3 region is CSVGGRAQTSTDTQYF. CDR3 sequence (DNA): TGCAGCGTTGGCGGGAGGGCCCAGACTAGCACAGATACGCAGTATTTT. The chain links TRBV29-1 to TRBJ2-3, with TRBD2 identical over 9 bases. Germline CDR1 SQVTM, CDR2 ANQGSEA. The CDR3 is made up of 16 amino acids. V dropped 4 bases and J dropped 0; count of bases not matched to a gene: 8.

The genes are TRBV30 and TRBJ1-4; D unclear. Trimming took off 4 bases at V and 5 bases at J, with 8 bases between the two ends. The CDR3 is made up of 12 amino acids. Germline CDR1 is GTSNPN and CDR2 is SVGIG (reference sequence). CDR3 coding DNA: TGTGCCTGGACTAACGGGAATGAAAAACTGTTTTTT. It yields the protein CAWTNGNEKLFF.

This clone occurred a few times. The CDR3 coding sequence is TGTGCCAGCAGCTCCCCGGGAGGGCTAGGGACAGATACGCAGTATTTT. Translation: CASSSPGGLGTDTQYF. The chain uses TRBV5-6 and TRBJ2-3, with 8 bases aligning to TRBD2. The CDR3 covers 16 residues. Germline values: CDR1 SGHDT, CDR2 YYEEEE. J gave up 3 bases and V 3 bases, and 9 bases lay outside the gene matches.

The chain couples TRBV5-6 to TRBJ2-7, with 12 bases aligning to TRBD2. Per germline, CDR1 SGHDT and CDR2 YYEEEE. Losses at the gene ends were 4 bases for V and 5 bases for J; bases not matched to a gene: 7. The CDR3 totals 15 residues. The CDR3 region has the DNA TGTGCCAGCAGCCACCGACTAGCGGGAGTCCACGAGCAGTACTTC. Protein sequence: CASSHRLAGVHEQYF.

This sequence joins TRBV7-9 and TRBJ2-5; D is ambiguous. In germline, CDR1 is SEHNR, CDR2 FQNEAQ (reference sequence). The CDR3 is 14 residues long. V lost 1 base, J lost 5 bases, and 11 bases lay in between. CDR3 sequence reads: CASSLDRVSETQYF. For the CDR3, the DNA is TGTGCCAGCAGCTTAGACCGGGTCTCGGAGACCCAGTACTTC.

CDR3 nucleotides: TGTGCCAGCATTGAGGTAGCCAAAAACATTCAGTACTTC. Protein sequence: CASIEVAKNIQYF. The chain carries TRBV27 and TRBJ2-4; D not certain. V lost 7 bases and J 0 bases, leaving 7 bases between the germline ends. The germline V gene has CDR1 MNHEY and CDR2 SMNVEV (reference sequence). The CDR3 sequence is 13 residues long.

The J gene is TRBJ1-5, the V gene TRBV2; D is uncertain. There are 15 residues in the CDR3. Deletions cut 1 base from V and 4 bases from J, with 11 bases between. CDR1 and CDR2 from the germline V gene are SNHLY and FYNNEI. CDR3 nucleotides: TGTGCCAGCAGTGAAGGGTTCGGCCCTAATCAGCCCCAGCATTTT. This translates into CASSEGFGPNQPQHF.

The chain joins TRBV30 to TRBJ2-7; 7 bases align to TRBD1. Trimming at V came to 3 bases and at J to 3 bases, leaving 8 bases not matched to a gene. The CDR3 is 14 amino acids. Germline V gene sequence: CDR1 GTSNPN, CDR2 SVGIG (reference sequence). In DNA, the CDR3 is TGTGCCTGGAGCTATACGGGACAGATCTACGAGCAGTACTTC. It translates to CAWSYTGQIYEQYF.

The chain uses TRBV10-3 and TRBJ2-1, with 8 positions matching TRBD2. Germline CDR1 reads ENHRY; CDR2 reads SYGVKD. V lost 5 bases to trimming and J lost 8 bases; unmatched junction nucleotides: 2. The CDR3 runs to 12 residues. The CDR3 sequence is CAISQREYEQFF. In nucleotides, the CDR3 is TGTGCCATCAGTCAGCGGGAGTATGAGCAGTTCTTC.